The clone carrying this T cell receptor (beta chain) came up many times. Its specificity is unknown. Source study methods: CDR3 was compared across clinicopathological groups, and the resulting differences were used to build a distant-metastasis classifier for papillary thyroid cancer. TCRdb re-called the PCR reads through MiXCR. The V and J calls, along with clone size, are taken from TCRdb and not from the paper's own processing. Altogether 15,000 to 20,000 clones are present, about 20% being singletons, with the ten largest covering roughly 7.7%. The CDR3 is 19 residues long. The germline gives CDR1 KGHDR, CDR2 SFDVKD. V was clipped by 2 bases and J by 2 bases; unmatched bases: 10. This specimen comes from a study of metastatic and nonmetastatic thyroid tumors. Across the whole study: Patients with malignant and benign thyroid disease provided blood and tumor or nodule tissue, whose repertoires were compared. Study results and limitations: Within blood and tumor, benign nodules reportedly had significantly lower TCR beta diversity than malignant thyroid tumors did.

All patients were treatment-naive before thyroid surgery. This chain links TRBV24-1 with TRBJ2-1, with 11 bases identical to TRBD2. Source material: adjacent normal tissue. The origin of this receptor is a female donor with papillary thyroid cancer or a benign thyroid nodule (not recorded which). Some clones in this sample may be carry-over from other donors' samples. The CDR3 loop is CATSDWGLAASGTYNEQFF. DNA of the CDR3: TGTGCCACCAGTGATTGGGGACTAGCGGCGTCTGGAACCTACAATGAGCAGTTCTTC.